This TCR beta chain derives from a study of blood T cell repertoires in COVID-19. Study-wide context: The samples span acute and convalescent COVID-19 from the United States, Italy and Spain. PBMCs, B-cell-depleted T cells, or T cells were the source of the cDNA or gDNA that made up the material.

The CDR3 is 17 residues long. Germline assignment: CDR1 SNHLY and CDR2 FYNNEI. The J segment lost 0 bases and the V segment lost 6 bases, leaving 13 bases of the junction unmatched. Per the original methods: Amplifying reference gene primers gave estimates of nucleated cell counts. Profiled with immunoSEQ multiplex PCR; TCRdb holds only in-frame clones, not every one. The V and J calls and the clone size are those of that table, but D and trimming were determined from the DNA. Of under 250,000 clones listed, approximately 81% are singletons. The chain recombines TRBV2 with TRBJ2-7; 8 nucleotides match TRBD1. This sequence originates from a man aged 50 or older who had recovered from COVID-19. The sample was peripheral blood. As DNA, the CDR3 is TGTGCCAGCAGCTACGATTGGACAGGGCGAAGCTCCTACGAGCAGTACTTC. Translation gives CASSYDWTGRSSYEQYF.